The 23 T cell receptor beta chains reported below all come from one sample, sequenced in a study of T cell responses to AZD1222 COVID-19 vaccine. Using immunoSEQ multiplex PCR, the repertoire was profiled, and TCRdb retains in-frame clones only, with some absent. The sample yields roughly 140,000 clones, roughly nine tenths seen once. The sample consisted of peripheral blood, taken 28 days after the second AZD1222 dose. The origin of the receptors is an adult who received the AZD1222 COVID-19 vaccine.

This clone appeared once. The rearrangement joins TRBV18 to TRBJ1-5; 7 positions match TRBD1. V lost 4 bases, J lost 3 bases, and 6 bases stayed unmatched. CDR1 KGHSH and CDR2 LQKENI come from the germline V gene. The CDR3 contains 15 residues. CDR3: CASSRGTALNQPQHF. The CDR3 coding sequence is TGTGCCAGCTCACGCGGGACAGCACTCAATCAGCCCCAGCATTTT.

The chain couples TRBV20-1 to TRBJ2-3; 11 positions match TRBD2. The CDR3 loop spans 14 amino acids. Germline CDR1 reads DFQATT; CDR2 reads SNEGSKA (reference sequence). V gave up 3 bases and J gave up 7 bases; unmatched junction bases: 6. In DNA form, the CDR3 reads TGCAGTGCTAGTCGACTAGCGGGGAAGAATACGCAGTATTTT. Its protein product is CSASRLAGKNTQYF.

This clone was seen a single time. The V gene is TRBV3-1 (or the pseudogene TRBV3-2), the J gene TRBJ2-7, with D maybe TRBD2 (5 bases). Germline lookup yields CDR1 LGHDT and CDR2 YNNKEL (reference sequence). V lost 4 bases and J lost 3, with 19 bases in between. The CDR3 runs 16 residues. The CDR3 DNA sequence: TGTGCCAGCAGCCCCCAAAGGACGGGGAACCACTACGAGCAGTACTTC. It encodes CASSPQRTGNHYEQYF.

The V call is TRBV9, the J call TRBJ2-7, with TRBD1 as a possible D gene (6 bases). CDR3 length: 14 residues. From germline, CDR1 is SGDLS and CDR2 YYNGEE. With 3 bases removed from V and 3 bases from J, the gap between germline ends came to 13 bases. In DNA, the CDR3 is TGTGCCAGCAGCGCCGGGACACAATACTACGAGCAGTACTTC. This sequence encodes CASSAGTQYYEQYF.

The V gene is TRBV28, the J gene TRBJ1-1; D perhaps matches TRBD1 (6 bases). The ends were cut back, 7 bases at V and 0 bases at J, with 12 bases in the middle. The germline CDR1 and CDR2 sequences are MDHEN and SYDVKM. There are 14 residues in the CDR3. In DNA form, the CDR3 reads TGTGCCAGCACCTTAGGGGGTTTGAACACTGAAGCTTTCTTT. Its translation is CASTLGGLNTEAFF.

The chain recombines TRBV2 with TRBJ1-5, with 7 bases identical to TRBD1. Germline V lookup: CDR1 SNHLY, CDR2 FYNNEI. The CDR3 loop spans 15 amino acids. With V trimmed by 6 bases and J by 6 bases, 11 bases remained unmatched. The CDR3 region has the DNA TGTGCCAGCAGGGTTACAGGGGAAGGTGGTCAGCCCCAGCATTTT. Translated: CASRVTGEGGQPQHF.

This chain connects TRBV28 to TRBJ2-5; D gene uncertain. V lost 2 bases, J lost 5 bases, and 15 bases lay in between. This CDR3 has 15 amino acids. CDR1 is MDHEN and CDR2 is SYDVKM in the germline V gene. DNA of the CDR3: TGTGCCAGCAGTTTAAACCTCATAGAGGCGGAGACCCAGTACTTC. This encodes CASSLNLIEAETQYF.

The chain couples TRBV2 to TRBJ1-2; possibly TRBD1 for D (5 bases). This CDR3 contains 13 residues. Trimming stripped 4 bases from V and 4 bases from J, with 10 bases between. CDR1 is SNHLY, CDR2 FYNNEI, per germline. The CDR3 bases are TGTGCCAGCAGTGTAGGGGAGACCTATGGCTACACCTTC. Its protein is CASSVGETYGYTF.

The table lists this clone with a count of one. The genes are TRBV5-6 and TRBJ1-5; D is unresolved. V lost 4 bases to trimming and J lost 4 bases, with 6 bases between them. This CDR3 is built from 12 residues. The germline CDR1 and CDR2 sequences are SGHDT and YYEEEE. For the CDR3, the DNA is TGTGCCAGCAGCATTTCAAATCAGCCCCAGCATTTT. Translating it yields CASSISNQPQHF. The entire variable domain, with the rest obtained from reference TRBV5-6 and TRBJ1-5, is as follows: DAGVTQSPTHLIKTRGQQVTLRCSPKSGHDTVSWYQQALGQGPQFIFQYYEEEERQRGNFPDRFSGHQFPNYSSELNVNALLLGDSALYLCASSISNQPQHFGDGTRLSIL.

This chain joins TRBV10-1 and TRBJ2-2, with 10 bases identical to TRBD2. V lost 5 bases and J lost 5; bases outside the gene matches: 8. Germline-derived CDR1 and CDR2 are WNHNN and SYGVQD (reference sequence). The CDR3 is 16 residues long. CDR3 nucleotides: TGCGCCAGCAGTCAGAGAGCTAGCGGGGGTACCGGGGAGCTGTTTTTT. This translates into CASSQRASGGTGELFF.

The chain couples TRBV6-1 to TRBJ2-3; TRBD1 agrees at 12 bases. The length of the CDR3 is 18 residues. Unmatched junction bases numbered 8, after V lost 4 bases and J lost 0 bases. Germline-derived CDR1 and CDR2 are MNHNS and SASEGT. CDR3 bases: TGTGCCAGCAGTGTCCGGGACAGGGGGCCCCTTAGCACAGATACGCAGTATTTT. Its protein is CASSVRDRGPLSTDTQYF.

The chain joins TRBV4-1 to TRBJ1-1; a possible D gene is TRBD1 (5 bases). Germline V gene sequence: CDR1 MGHRA, CDR2 YSYEKL. The CDR3 consists of 15 residues. Trimming pared 4 bases from V and 8 bases from J, leaving 20 bases between. CDR3 coding DNA: TGCGCCAGCAGCCTCCTGACAGCCGCTGCAGGGGAAGCTTTCTTT. Its protein product is CASSLLTAAAGEAFF.

The CDR3 reads CASSPFLLAGEEDTQYF. The CDR3 coding sequence is TGTGCCAGCTCACCCTTCCTCCTAGCGGGAGAAGAAGATACGCAGTATTTT. The rearrangement uses TRBV18 and TRBJ2-3; 10 nucleotides agree with TRBD2. The V segment lost 3 bases and the J segment 5 bases; nucleotides outside the gene matches: 11. This CDR3 is 17 amino acids long. Per the germline V gene, CDR1 is KGHSH and CDR2 is LQKENI.

The rearrangement links TRBV3-1 (or the pseudogene TRBV3-2) to TRBJ1-6; no clear D gene. Germline V gene lookup returns CDR1 LGHDT and CDR2 YNNKEL (reference sequence). This CDR3 comprises 14 residues. Trimming shortened V by 3 bases and J by 6 bases, and 9 bases separated the two germline ends. The CDR3 bases are TGTGCCAGCAGCCAGTGGAGAATTAATTCACCCCTCCACTTT. It is translated as CASSQWRINSPLHF.

V and J are TRBV11-1 and TRBJ2-7; TRBD1 matches at 8 bases. The CDR3 covers 12 residues. Unmatched junction bases numbered 4, after V lost 5 bases and J lost 7 bases. Germline-derived CDR1 and CDR2 are SGHAT and FQDESV (reference sequence). The CDR3 nucleotides are TGTGCCAGCAGCGTCGACAGGGGAGAGCAGTACTTC. It codes for CASSVDRGEQYF.

This clone was found a few times. The rearrangement joins TRBV9 to TRBJ1-2; D may be TRBD1 (5 bases). The V end was cut by 3 bases, the J end by 5 bases, with 26 bases between. This CDR3 region has 18 residues. Per the germline V gene, CDR1 is SGDLS and CDR2 is YYNGEE. The CDR3 coding sequence is TGTGCCAGCAGCGCCGACCCAGTAACTGGGGCCCTAAGTTATGGCTACACCTTC. It yields the protein CASSADPVTGALSYGYTF.

The chain employs TRBV3-1 (or the pseudogene TRBV3-2) and TRBJ2-7, with 9 bases matching TRBD1. Trimming took 0 bases from V and 0 from J; bases not matched to a gene: 9. CDR3 size: 18 residues. CDR1 is LGHDT and CDR2 is YNNKEL in the germline V gene (reference sequence). The CDR3 nucleotides are TGTGCCAGCAGCCAAGATAAATTTGGACAGGGGAACTCCTACGAGCAGTACTTC. Amino acid sequence: CASSQDKFGQGNSYEQYF.

With regard to this clone: The sample holds other DNA sequences that translate to the same CDR3. The V and J genes are TRBV18 and TRBJ2-5; tentatively, D is TRBD1 (6 bases). V lost 6 bases and J 1 base, leaving 12 bases between the germline ends. Germline loops: CDR1 KGHSH, CDR2 LQKENI. The CDR3 is 14 amino acids. The CDR3 nucleotides are TGTGCCAGCTCGCCTGGACAGCTCCAAGAGACCCAGTACTTC. It is translated as CASSPGQLQETQYF.

V gene TRBV11-2 combines with J gene TRBJ1-1, with 7 bases identical to TRBD1. CDR3 size: 13 residues. Germline-derived CDR1 and CDR2 are SGHAT and FQNNGV. V was pared by 5 bases and J by 10 bases, with 10 bases of the junction left unmatched. In DNA form, the CDR3 reads TGTGCCAGCAGCACACAGGGGAAGAGCGGAGCTTTCTTT. As protein: CASSTQGKSGAFF.

The genes are TRBV25-1 and TRBJ1-5; the D is unclear. Germline assignment: CDR1 MGHDK and CDR2 SYGVNS. The V and J ends lost 5 bases and 4 bases respectively, with 15 bases between them. The CDR3 totals 15 residues. CDR3 sequence: CASSSNPRTNQPQHF. DNA of the CDR3: TGTGCCAGCAGTTCAAATCCGCGGACTAATCAGCCCCAGCATTTT.

The chain employs TRBV3-1 (or the pseudogene TRBV3-2) and TRBJ2-7; TRBD1 agrees at 7 bases. V gave up 4 bases and J gave up 3 bases; unmatched junction bases: 9. CDR3 length equals 15 residues. Germline V gene sequence: CDR1 LGHDT, CDR2 YNNKEL (reference sequence). The CDR3 sequence is CASSRTGTELYEQYF. CDR3 DNA: TGTGCCAGCAGCCGCACCGGGACAGAGCTCTACGAGCAGTACTTC.

V usage is TRBV5-3 and J usage is TRBJ1-2, with TRBD1 matching over 9 bases. TRBV5-3 is an ORF; its function is uncertain. This CDR3 has 15 amino acids. Unmatched junction bases numbered 11, after V lost 6 bases and J lost 5 bases. CDR3 protein: CARTAHGGQGYGYTF. The CDR3 nucleotides are TGTGCCAGAACCGCACACGGGGGACAGGGATATGGCTACACCTTC.

The chain recombines TRBV28 with TRBJ2-7, with D possibly matching TRBD1 (6 bases). V was clipped by 7 bases and J by 1 base, with 14 bases between them. The germline V gene has CDR1 MDHEN and CDR2 SYDVKM. The length of the CDR3 is 14 residues. CDR3 nucleotides: TGTGCCAGCACACAACAGGGTTGGTCCTACGAGCAGTACTTC. Amino acid sequence: CASTQQGWSYEQYF.